The present T cell receptor (beta chain) was sequenced within a study of blood T cell repertoires in COVID-19. Whole-study context: Sample material is recorded as cDNA or gDNA derived from T cells, B-cell-depleted T cells, or PBMCs.

Two consecutive negative NP/OP PCR tests, clearance, or resolved symptoms defined Cohort 3 recovery. Sequencing used immunoSEQ multiplex PCR; TCRdb keeps in-frame clones, though not all of them. This sample has some 530,000 clones; approximately 90% occur once, and the top ten carry approximately 8%. The material sequenced was PBMCs or T cells enriched from blood (not recorded which). This receptor was obtained from a woman aged 60-75 years who had recovered from COVID-19.

CDR3 nucleotides: TGTGCCAGCAGTTACACAGGGGGTAAAGAGACCCAGTACTTC. Translated, it gives CASSYTGGKETQYF. The chain couples TRBV6-5 to TRBJ2-5; 8 bases line up with TRBD1. CDR1 is MNHEY, CDR2 SVGAGI, per germline. V dropped 2 bases and J dropped 3; count of bases not matched to a gene: 2. The CDR3 runs to 14 residues.